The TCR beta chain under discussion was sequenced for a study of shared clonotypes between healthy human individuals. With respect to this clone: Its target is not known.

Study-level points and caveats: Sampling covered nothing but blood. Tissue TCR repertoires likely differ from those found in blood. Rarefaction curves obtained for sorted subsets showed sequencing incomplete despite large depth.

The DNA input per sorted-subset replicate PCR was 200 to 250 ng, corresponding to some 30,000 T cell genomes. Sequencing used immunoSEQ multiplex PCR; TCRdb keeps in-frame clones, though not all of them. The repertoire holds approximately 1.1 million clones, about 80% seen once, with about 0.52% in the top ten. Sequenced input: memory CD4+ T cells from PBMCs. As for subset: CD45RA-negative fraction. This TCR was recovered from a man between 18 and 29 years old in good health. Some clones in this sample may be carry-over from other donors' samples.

CDR3 sequence: CASAGHQQETQYF. CDR3 DNA: TGTGCCAGCGCGGGACATCAACAAGAGACCCAGTACTTC. The chain uses TRBV9 and TRBJ2-5; TRBD1 or TRBD2 may be the D gene (6 bases each). CDR1 and CDR2 (germline): SGDLS, YYNGEE. This CDR3 spans 13 amino acids. V was shortened by 7 bases and J by 2 bases, with 12 bases between the two germline ends.